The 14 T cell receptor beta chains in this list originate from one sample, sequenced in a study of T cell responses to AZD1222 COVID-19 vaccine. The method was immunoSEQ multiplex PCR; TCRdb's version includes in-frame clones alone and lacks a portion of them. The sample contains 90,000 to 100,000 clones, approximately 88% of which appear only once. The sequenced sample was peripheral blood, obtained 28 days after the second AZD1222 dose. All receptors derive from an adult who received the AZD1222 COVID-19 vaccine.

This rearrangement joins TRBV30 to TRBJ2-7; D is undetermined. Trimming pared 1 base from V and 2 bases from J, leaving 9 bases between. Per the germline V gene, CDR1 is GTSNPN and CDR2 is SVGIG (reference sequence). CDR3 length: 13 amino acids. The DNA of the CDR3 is TGTGCCTGGAGTGGGGCAAACACCTACGAGCAGTACTTC. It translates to CAWSGANTYEQYF.

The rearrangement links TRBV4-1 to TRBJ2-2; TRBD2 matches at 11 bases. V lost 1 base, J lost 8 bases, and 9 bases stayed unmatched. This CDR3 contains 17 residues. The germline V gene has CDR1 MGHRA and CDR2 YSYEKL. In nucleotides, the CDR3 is TGCGCCAGCAGCCAAGTCTTTTCACTAGCGGGGGAGGGGGAGCTGTTTTTT. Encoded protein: CASSQVFSLAGEGELFF.

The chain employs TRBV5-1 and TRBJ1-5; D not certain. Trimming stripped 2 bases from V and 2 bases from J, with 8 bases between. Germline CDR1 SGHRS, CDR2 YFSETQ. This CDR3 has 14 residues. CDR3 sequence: CASSLSGGNQPQHF. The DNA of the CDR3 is TGCGCCAGCAGCTTATCGGGTGGCAATCAGCCCCAGCATTTT.

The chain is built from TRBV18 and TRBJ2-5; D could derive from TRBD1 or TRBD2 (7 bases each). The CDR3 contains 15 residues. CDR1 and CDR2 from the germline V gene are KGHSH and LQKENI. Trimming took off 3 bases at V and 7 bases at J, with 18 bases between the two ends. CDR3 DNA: TGTGCCAGCTCACCCGGACAGGCCGGGAGGATGACCCAGTACTTC. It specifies CASSPGQAGRMTQYF.

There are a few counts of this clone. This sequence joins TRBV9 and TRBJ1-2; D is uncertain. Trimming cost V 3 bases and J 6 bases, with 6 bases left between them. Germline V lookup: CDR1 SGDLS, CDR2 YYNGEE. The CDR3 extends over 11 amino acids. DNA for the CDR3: TGTGCCAGCAGCGATACGGATGGCTACACCTTC. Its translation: CASSDTDGYTF.

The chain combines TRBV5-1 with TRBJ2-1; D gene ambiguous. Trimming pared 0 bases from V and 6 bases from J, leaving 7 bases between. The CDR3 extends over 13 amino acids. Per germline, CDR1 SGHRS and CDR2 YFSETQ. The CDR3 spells CASSLGGLNEQFF. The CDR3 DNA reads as TGCGCCAGCAGCTTGGGGGGTCTCAATGAGCAGTTCTTC.

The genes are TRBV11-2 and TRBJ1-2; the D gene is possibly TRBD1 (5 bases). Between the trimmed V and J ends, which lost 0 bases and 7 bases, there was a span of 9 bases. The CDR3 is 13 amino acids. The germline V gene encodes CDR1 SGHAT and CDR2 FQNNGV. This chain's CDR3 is CASSLEGRVGYTF. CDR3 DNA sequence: TGTGCCAGCAGCTTAGAGGGCAGGGTTGGCTACACCTTC. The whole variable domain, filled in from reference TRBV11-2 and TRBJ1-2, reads EAGVAQSPRYKIIEKRQSVAFWCNPISGHATLYWYQQILGQGPKLLIQFQNNGVVDDSQLPKDRFSAERLKGVDSTLKIQPAKLEDSAVYLCASSLEGRVGYTFGSGTRLTVV.

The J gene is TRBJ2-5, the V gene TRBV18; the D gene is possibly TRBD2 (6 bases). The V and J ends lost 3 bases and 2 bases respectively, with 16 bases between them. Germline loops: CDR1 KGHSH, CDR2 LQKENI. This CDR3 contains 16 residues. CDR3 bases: TGTGCCAGCTCACCCCTCCCGGGACTGAATCAAGAGACCCAGTACTTC. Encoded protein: CASSPLPGLNQETQYF.

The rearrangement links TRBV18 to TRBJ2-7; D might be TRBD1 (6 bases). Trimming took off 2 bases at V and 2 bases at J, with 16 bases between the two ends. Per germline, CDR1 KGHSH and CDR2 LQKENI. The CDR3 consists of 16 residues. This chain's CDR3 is CASSPSMSGVAYEQYF. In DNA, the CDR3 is TGTGCCAGCTCACCATCGATGTCAGGGGTCGCCTACGAGCAGTACTTC.

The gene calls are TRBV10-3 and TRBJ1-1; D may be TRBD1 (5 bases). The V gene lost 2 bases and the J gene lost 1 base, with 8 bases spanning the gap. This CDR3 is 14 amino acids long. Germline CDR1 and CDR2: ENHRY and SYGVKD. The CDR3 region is CAISETGQNTEAFF. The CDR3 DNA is TGTGCCATCAGTGAGACTGGACAGAACACTGAAGCTTTCTTT.

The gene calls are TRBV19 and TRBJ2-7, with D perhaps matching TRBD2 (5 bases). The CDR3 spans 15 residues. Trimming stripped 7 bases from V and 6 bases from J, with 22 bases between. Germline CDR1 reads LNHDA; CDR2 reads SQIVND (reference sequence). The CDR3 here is CASTMAGSSGGEQYF. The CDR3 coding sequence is TGTGCCAGTACCATGGCGGGCTCTTCTGGTGGCGAGCAGTACTTC.

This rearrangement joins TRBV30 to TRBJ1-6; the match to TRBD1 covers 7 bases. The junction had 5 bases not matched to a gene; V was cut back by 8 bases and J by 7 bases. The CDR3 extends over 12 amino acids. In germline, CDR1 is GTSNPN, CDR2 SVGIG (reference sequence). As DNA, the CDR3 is TGTGCCAGGGGGCGCGGGAATTCACCCCTCCACTTT. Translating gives CARGRGNSPLHF.

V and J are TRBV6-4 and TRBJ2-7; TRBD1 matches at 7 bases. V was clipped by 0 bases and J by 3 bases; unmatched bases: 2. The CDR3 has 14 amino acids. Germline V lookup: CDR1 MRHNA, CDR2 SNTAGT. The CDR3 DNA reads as TGTGCCAGCAGTGACTCGGGGACAGTCTACGAGCAGTACTTC. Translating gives CASSDSGTVYEQYF.

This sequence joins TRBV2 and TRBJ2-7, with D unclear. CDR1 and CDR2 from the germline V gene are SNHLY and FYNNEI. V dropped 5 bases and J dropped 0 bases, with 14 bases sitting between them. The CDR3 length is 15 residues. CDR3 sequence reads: CASSIVVASSYEQYF. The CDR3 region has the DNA TGTGCCAGCAGTATAGTGGTGGCCAGCTCCTACGAGCAGTACTTC. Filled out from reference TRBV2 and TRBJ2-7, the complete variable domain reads EPEVTQTPSHQVTQMGQEVILRCVPISNHLYFYWYRQILGQKVEFLVSFYNNEISEKSEIFDDQFSVERPDGSNFTLKIRSTKLEDSAMYFCASSIVVASSYEQYFGPGTRLTVT.